This T cell receptor beta chain emerged from a study of neurological immune-mediated disorders. Synthesis of cDNA was accomplished via 5'RACE employing 10-nucleotide random UMIs. From the 5' RACE reads, TCRdb called clonotypes with MiXCR, one entry per CDR3 protein. The sample records tens of thousands of distinct CDR3 sequences, around 3.5% being singletons. This CDR3 comprises 12 residues. V shed 3 bases, J shed 7 bases, and the junction held 0 bases outside the gene matches. Germline CDR1 reads SGHTA; CDR2 reads FQGNSA. This clonotype was counted at least ten times. Its cognate antigen is unknown. Unsorted libraries were prepared from 2 million PBMCs held at -80 C. Whole-study results and caveats: Neither clinical nor MRI features showed any association with the multiple sclerosis repertoire cluster, and the authors stated that larger cohorts are needed. Among 34 multiple sclerosis patients, phylogenetic grouping put the repertoires of 18 into a single related-CDR3 cluster, a possible signature.

The receptor was derived from a woman between 50 and 59 years old with multiple sclerosis. The gene calls are TRBV7-2 and TRBJ2-1; TRBD2 matches 7 bases. Sequenced: PBMCs. This chain's CDR3 is CASSLGLNEQFF. DNA for the CDR3: TGTGCCAGCAGCTTGGGACTAAATGAGCAGTTCTTC.